This T cell receptor beta chain was observed in a study of cytomegalovirus exposure and HLA in healthy donors. As for the study in general: Earlier findings included some 120 million unique TCR beta sequences obtained from about 179 million T cells. Study-wide points: Association of roughly 17,000 TCR beta sequences with HLA alleles was found at 0.05 false discovery rate in a later analysis. Later genetic work tied a missense DCLRE1C variant to beta-chain V and J trimming.

The PCR was carried out with 60 Vbeta primers and 13 Jbeta primers. Measured with immunoSEQ multiplex PCR; TCRdb has only the in-frame clones, and not every one. Of about 130,000 clones detected, around 78% appear once; the ten largest clones hold approximately 1.5%. On this clone: The antigen is undetermined.

Healthy bone marrow donors supplied every sample. Trimming removed 6 bases from V and 0 bases from J, with 12 bases in between. There are 14 residues in the CDR3. CDR1 SQVTM and CDR2 ANQGSEA come from the germline V gene. Sequencing was carried out using PBMCs. The TCR sequence derives from a woman younger than 35 in good health and CMV-seronegative. The J gene is TRBJ1-3, the V gene TRBV29-1, with D tentatively TRBD1 (5 bases). The chain's CDR3 is CSVGARSSGNTIYF. The CDR3 DNA sequence: TGCAGCGTAGGGGCGAGGAGCTCTGGAAACACCATATATTTT.